Below are 30 T cell receptor beta chains sequenced from a single sample in a study of spatial heterogeneity in lung cancer. Their antigens are not known. TCRdb redid the calling of the 5' RACE reads with MiXCR, one entry per CDR3 protein. In the table there are around 2,200 distinct CDR3 sequences, 6% to 8.5% of which are singletons. The time point: sample taken at primary tumor resection. Study-level findings and limits: Mutation counts in tumors were tracked by counts of expanded intratumoral alpha and beta TCRs.

Source: lung tumor tissue, taken at surgery. The receptors were sampled from a female donor with early-stage non-small cell lung cancer.

This clonotype is classed as medium-sized. The CDR3 loop is CASSSRVRETQYF. The CDR3, as DNA: TGTGCCAGCAGCTCCAGGGTCCGAGAGACCCAGTACTTC. The chain combines TRBV7-2 with TRBJ2-5, with a possible D match to TRBD1 (5 bases). The CDR3 covers 13 residues. Germline V gene data show CDR1 as SGHTA and CDR2 as FQGNSA. Trimming took 4 bases from V and 4 from J, leaving 10 bases between them.

The rearrangement links TRBV12-3 or TRBV12-4 to TRBJ2-6; D may correspond to TRBD1 or TRBD2 (5 bases each). The CDR3 sequence is 17 residues long. V gave up 6 bases and J gave up 4 bases, with 19 bases separating them. CDR3 bases: TGTGCCAGCAGCCTATGGGGACGCCTGGCCGGGGCCAACGTCCTGACTTTC. Translated: CASSLWGRLAGANVLTF.

Ten or more counts support this clonotype. J is TRBJ1-4 and V is TRBV7-9; D ambiguous. The CDR3 spans 12 residues. V lost 8 bases and J lost 5, with 9 bases in between. Germline V gene data show CDR1 as SEHNR and CDR2 as FQNEAQ (reference sequence). This chain's CDR3 is CASGEWNEKLFF. CDR3 DNA sequence: TGTGCCAGCGGCGAATGGAATGAAAAACTGTTTTTT.

In its sample, this clonotype was seen many times. The chain employs TRBV5-1 and TRBJ2-5; D gene ambiguous. The CDR3 is 14 residues long. Trimming pared 0 bases from V and 4 bases from J, leaving 10 bases between. Per the germline V gene, CDR1 is SGHRS and CDR2 is YFSETQ. CDR3 DNA sequence: TGCGCCAGCAGCTTGGCGTCGGGTTTAGAGACCCAGTACTTC. Encoded protein: CASSLASGLETQYF.

The gene calls are TRBV12-3 or TRBV12-4 and TRBJ1-2; D not resolved. Deletions cut 2 bases from V and 11 bases from J, with 9 bases between. The CDR3 runs to 11 residues. The CDR3 DNA is TGTGCCAGCAGTTTAATGGCGAAATACACCTTC. The encoded protein is CASSLMAKYTF.

Relative to its sample, this clonotype is medium-sized. This chain connects TRBV4-2 to TRBJ1-2; no definite D call. CDR1 LGHNA and CDR2 YNFKEQ come from the germline V gene. This CDR3 is 16 amino acids long. Trimming pared 4 bases from V and 4 bases from J, leaving 19 bases between. The CDR3 is CASSRAGDISSYGYTF. The CDR3 DNA follows: TGTGCCAGCAGCCGGGCCGGTGATATATCTTCCTATGGCTACACCTTC.

Relative to its sample, this clonotype is medium-sized (0.01 to 0.1%). The chain links TRBV27 to TRBJ2-7; D not certain. This CDR3 region has 16 residues. The V gene's germline CDR1 is MNHEY and CDR2 SMNVEV (reference sequence). Deletions cut 0 bases from V and 0 bases from J, with 12 bases between. The CDR3 DNA sequence: TGTGCCAGCAGTTTATCTGGCGGTACACTCTCCTACGAGCAGTACTTC. Residues: CASSLSGGTLSYEQYF.

This clonotype is classed as medium-sized (0.01 to 0.1%). The J gene is TRBJ2-3, the V gene TRBV12-3 or TRBV12-4, with a possible D match to TRBD1 (5 bases). This CDR3 is built from 13 residues. Trimming removed 6 bases from V and 0 bases from J, with 7 bases in between. The CDR3, as DNA: TGTGCCAGCAGGACAGCTAGCACAGATACGCAGTATTTT. It specifies CASRTASTDTQYF.

This clonotype came up many times. The CDR3 spells CASSPRVAAYEQYF. For the CDR3, the DNA is TGTGCCAGCAGCCCTCGGGTAGCGGCCTACGAGCAGTACTTC. The chain couples TRBV7-9 to TRBJ2-7; D possibly corresponds to TRBD2 (6 bases). Trimming removed 5 bases at V and 2 bases at J, with 13 bases between. Germline V gives CDR1 SEHNR, CDR2 FQNEAQ (reference sequence). The CDR3 totals 14 residues.

This clonotype is labeled medium-sized (0.01 to 0.1%). Here the CDR3 DNA reads TGTGCCAGCAGTTTGGGGCTCAACAACCAAGAGACCCAGTACTTC. Protein product: CASSLGLNNQETQYF. The chain has TRBV28 and TRBJ2-5; TRBD1 is a possible D gene (5 bases). V was trimmed by 3 bases and J by 0 bases, leaving 11 bases between them. This CDR3 is built from 15 residues. Germline V gives CDR1 MDHEN, CDR2 SYDVKM. The variable domain in full, with the rest retrieved from reference TRBV28 and TRBJ2-5, is DVKVTQSSRYLVKRTGEKVFLECVQDMDHENMFWYRQDPGLGLRLIYFSYDVKMKEKGDIPEGYSVSREKKERFSLILESASTNQTSMYLCASSLGLNNQETQYFGPGTRLLVL.

This clonotype is categorized as large (0.1 to 1%). The chain carries TRBV6-1 and TRBJ2-1; 14 bases are shared with TRBD2. The germline V gene encodes CDR1 MNHNS and CDR2 SASEGT. CDR3 length: 13 residues. With V trimmed by 5 bases and J by 13 bases, 4 bases remained unmatched. As DNA, the CDR3 is TGTGCCAGCAGTCTGGGACTAGCGGGAGTCCAGTTCTTC. It encodes CASSLGLAGVQFF.

V usage is TRBV20-1 and J usage is TRBJ2-7; 10 bases fit TRBD2. The CDR3 loop spans 15 amino acids. Germline V gives CDR1 DFQATT, CDR2 SNEGSKA (reference sequence). Trimming removed 1 base from V and 2 bases from J; junction bases left unmatched: 5. CDR3 sequence: CSARGLAGPTYEQYF. As DNA, the CDR3 is TGCAGTGCTAGAGGACTAGCGGGCCCTACCTACGAGCAGTACTTC.

This clonotype ranks as medium-sized (0.01 to 0.1%). The genes are TRBV7-8 and TRBJ2-1, with D uncertain. The CDR3 runs 12 residues. CDR1 is SGHVS, CDR2 FQNEAQ, per germline. V lost 4 bases to trimming and J lost 10 bases, with 11 bases between them. CDR3 region: CASSSRVVEQFF. DNA for the CDR3: TGTGCCAGCAGCTCTAGGGTGGTGGAGCAGTTCTTC.

This clonotype is medium-sized. The chain links TRBV29-1 to TRBJ2-3, with TRBD2 matching 10 bases. The CDR3 consists of 15 residues. The V and J ends lost 4 bases and 6 bases, in that order; junction bases with no gene match: 10. The V gene's germline CDR1 is SQVTM and CDR2 ANQGSEA. The CDR3 reads CSVALLAGATDTQYF. The CDR3 DNA is TGCAGCGTTGCCCTCCTAGCGGGAGCTACGGATACGCAGTATTTT.

This clonotype has at least ten counts. The rearrangement joins TRBV7-2 to TRBJ2-5, with D hard to call. The V gene's germline CDR1 is SGHTA and CDR2 FQGNSA. The V end lost 1 base, the J end lost 1 base, and 10 bases lay between the germline ends. The CDR3 sequence is 15 residues long. CDR3 amino acids: CASSLGPASQETQYF. The CDR3, as DNA: TGTGCCAGCAGCTTAGGACCAGCGTCCCAAGAGACCCAGTACTTC.

V usage is TRBV12-3 or TRBV12-4 and J usage is TRBJ1-1, with TRBD1 matching 7 bases. The CDR3 is 14 amino acids. Unmatched junction bases numbered 4, after V lost 6 bases and J lost 0 bases. CDR3 in amino acids: CASRLQGMNTEAFF. The CDR3 region has the DNA TGTGCCAGCAGACTACAGGGGATGAACACTGAAGCTTTCTTT.

Sample share makes this clonotype medium-sized. The rearrangement uses TRBV5-1 and TRBJ2-2; 7 bases match TRBD2. The CDR3 consists of 15 residues. The germline V gene has CDR1 SGHRS and CDR2 YFSETQ. Germline trimming cut 2 bases from V and 5 bases from J; bases unmatched to any gene: 6. As DNA, the CDR3 is TGCGCCAGCAGCTTTGGACTAGAGGGGACCGGGGAGCTGTTTTTT. Protein sequence: CASSFGLEGTGELFF.

Sample share makes this clonotype medium-sized (0.01 to 0.1%). This chain connects TRBV20-1 to TRBJ2-5, with TRBD2 identical over 9 bases. Per the germline V gene, CDR1 is DFQATT and CDR2 is SNEGSKA (reference sequence). Losses at the gene ends were 6 bases for V and 11 bases for J; bases not matched to a gene: 13. The CDR3 totals 13 residues. CDR3 residues: CSALLGGLAFQYF. For the CDR3, the DNA is TGCAGTGCCCTCCTGGGGGGACTAGCCTTTCAGTACTTC.

By proportion, this clonotype is medium-sized. The V call is TRBV10-2, the J call TRBJ2-7; 12 nucleotides agree with TRBD1. Germline loops: CDR1 WSHSY, CDR2 SAAADI. Germline trimming cut 9 bases from V and 5 bases from J; bases unmatched to any gene: 5. The CDR3 is 13 amino acids. CDR3: CASSGTGGNEQYF. The CDR3 DNA reads as TGCGCCAGTTCCGGGACAGGGGGCAACGAGCAGTACTTC.

In its sample, this clonotype ranks as medium-sized. J is TRBJ1-2 and V is TRBV25-1; no clear D. Germline CDR1 reads MGHDK; CDR2 reads SYGVNS. Trimming removed 0 bases from V and 7 bases from J, with 9 bases in between. The length of the CDR3 is 13 residues. CDR3 loop: CASSEYVGSGYTF. The CDR3 DNA follows: TGTGCCAGCAGTGAATATGTGGGTTCTGGCTACACCTTC.

This clonotype occurred many times. The chain joins TRBV20-1 to TRBJ2-7; D ambiguous. Trimming cost V 5 bases and J 6 bases, with 17 bases left between them. The CDR3 runs 13 residues. Germline V gene lookup returns CDR1 DFQATT and CDR2 SNEGSKA (reference sequence). The CDR3 reads CSAARPAHPEQYF. The CDR3 coding sequence is TGCAGTGCTGCGAGGCCGGCCCACCCCGAGCAGTACTTC.

In this sample, this clonotype is medium-sized. This chain uses TRBV4-3 with TRBJ2-2, with D hard to call. The germline gives CDR1 LGHNA, CDR2 YSLEER. V dropped 1 base and J dropped 5 bases, with 11 bases sitting between them. The CDR3 runs to 15 residues. This CDR3 is CASSQGGEVTGELFF. The DNA for the CDR3 is TGCGCCAGCAGCCAAGGCGGAGAAGTGACCGGGGAGCTGTTTTTT.

This clonotype is medium-sized in the sample. The V and J genes are TRBV7-9 and TRBJ2-3, with a possible D match to TRBD2 (6 bases). V was cut by 0 bases and J by 4 bases, with 11 bases left in between. The CDR3 covers 15 residues. Germline V gene lookup returns CDR1 SEHNR and CDR2 FQNEAQ (reference sequence). DNA of the CDR3: TGTGCCAGCAGCTTAGCGGTAGGGAGGTCAGATACGCAGTATTTT. Amino acids: CASSLAVGRSDTQYF.

This clonotype ranks as medium-sized. V usage is TRBV29-1 and J usage is TRBJ2-7; D remains unclear. The germline V and J ends were trimmed by 1 base and 6 bases, with 13 bases remaining between them. The germline V gene encodes CDR1 SQVTM and CDR2 ANQGSEA. The CDR3 is made up of 13 amino acids. Here the CDR3 DNA reads TGCAGCGTTGAAGTCTTTAGTCGTCGCGAGCAGTACTTC. Translating gives CSVEVFSRREQYF.

This clonotype qualifies as medium-sized (0.01 to 0.1%). The V gene is TRBV5-1, the J gene TRBJ1-1; the D is unclear. Germline V gives CDR1 SGHRS, CDR2 YFSETQ. V lost 0 bases and J lost 5, with 17 bases in between. The CDR3 contains 16 residues. The CDR3 region has the DNA TGCGCCAGCAGCTTGGGGCAGGCCCATTTAGGGACTGAAGCTTTCTTT. Translated, it gives CASSLGQAHLGTEAFF.

In this sample, this clonotype is hyperexpanded. This chain links TRBV7-9 with TRBJ2-7, with D tentatively TRBD1 (6 bases). The CDR3 runs to 14 residues. V lost 5 bases and J 1 base, leaving 12 bases between the germline ends. Germline CDR1 SEHNR, CDR2 FQNEAQ (reference sequence). In DNA form, the CDR3 reads TGTGCCAGCAGCACCGGACAGCATTCCTACGAGCAGTACTTC. It encodes CASSTGQHSYEQYF.

This clonotype is judged medium-sized. This sequence joins TRBV5-6 and TRBJ2-5, with D possibly TRBD1 on 6 matching bases. The CDR3 is 16 amino acids. Looked up from germline, CDR1 is SGHDT and CDR2 is YYEEEE. The V and J ends lost 3 bases and 0 bases respectively, with 15 bases between them. This chain's CDR3 is CASSSRGFGYQETQYF. As DNA, the CDR3 is TGTGCCAGCAGCTCTAGGGGGTTCGGGTACCAAGAGACCCAGTACTTC.

The table lists this clonotype with a few counts. The chain links TRBV7-8 to TRBJ2-3; D perhaps matches TRBD2 (5 bases). Trimming shortened V by 1 base and J by 4 bases, and 12 bases separated the two germline ends. The CDR3 loop spans 15 amino acids. The germline V gene encodes CDR1 SGHVS and CDR2 FQNEAQ. CDR3 amino acids: CASSLGALAPDTQYF. In DNA form, the CDR3 reads TGTGCCAGCAGCTTAGGAGCCCTAGCCCCAGATACGCAGTATTTT.

This clonotype was observed a single time. The rearrangement uses TRBV7-3 and TRBJ2-5; 9 nucleotides agree with TRBD2. The V and J ends lost 4 bases and 5 bases, in that order; junction bases with no gene match: 2. The CDR3 is 13 residues long. The germline V gene encodes CDR1 SGHTA and CDR2 FQGTGA. The chain's CDR3 is CASSSSGIETQYF. DNA of the CDR3: TGTGCCAGCAGCTCTAGCGGGATTGAGACCCAGTACTTC.

The chain couples TRBV5-4 to TRBJ2-3, with no clear D. The CDR3 runs to 15 residues. CDR1 SGHNT and CDR2 YYREEE come from the germline V gene (reference sequence). V was pared by 2 bases and J by 0 bases, with 10 bases between. The CDR3 is CASSFRVTSTDTQYF. As DNA, the CDR3 is TGTGCCAGCAGCTTCCGCGTAACTAGCACAGATACGCAGTATTTT.